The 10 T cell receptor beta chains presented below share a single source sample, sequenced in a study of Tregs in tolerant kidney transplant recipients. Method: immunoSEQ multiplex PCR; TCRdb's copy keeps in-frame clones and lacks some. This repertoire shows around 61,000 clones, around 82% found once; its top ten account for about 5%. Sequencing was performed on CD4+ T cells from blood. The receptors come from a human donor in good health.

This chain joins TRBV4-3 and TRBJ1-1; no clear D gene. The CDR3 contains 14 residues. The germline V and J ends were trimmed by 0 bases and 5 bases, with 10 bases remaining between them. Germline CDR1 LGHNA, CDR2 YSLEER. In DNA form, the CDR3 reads TGCGCCAGCAGCCAAGATTATCTTAGTACTGAAGCTTTCTTT. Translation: CASSQDYLSTEAFF.

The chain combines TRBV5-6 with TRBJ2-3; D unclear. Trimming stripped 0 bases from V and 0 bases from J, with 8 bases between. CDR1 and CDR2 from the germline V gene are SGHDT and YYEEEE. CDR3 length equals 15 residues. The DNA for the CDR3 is TGTGCCAGCAGCTTGGGCGGAATTAGCACAGATACGCAGTATTTT. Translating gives CASSLGGISTDTQYF.

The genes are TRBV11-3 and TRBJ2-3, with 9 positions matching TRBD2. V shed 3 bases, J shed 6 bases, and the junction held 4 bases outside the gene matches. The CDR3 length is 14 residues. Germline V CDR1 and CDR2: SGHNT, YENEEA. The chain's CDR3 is CASSLRGGPDTQYF. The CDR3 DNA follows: TGTGCCAGCAGCTTGCGGGGGGGCCCCGATACGCAGTATTTT.

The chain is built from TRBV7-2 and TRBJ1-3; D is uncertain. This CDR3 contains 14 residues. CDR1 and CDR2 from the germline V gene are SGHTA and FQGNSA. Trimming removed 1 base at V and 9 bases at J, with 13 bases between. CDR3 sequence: CASSLVPGEVTIYF. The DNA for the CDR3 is TGTGCCAGCAGCTTAGTTCCCGGCGAAGTCACCATATATTTT. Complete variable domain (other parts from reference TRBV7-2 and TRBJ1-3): GAGVSQSPSNKVTEKGKDVELRCDPISGHTALYWYRQSLGQGLEFLIYFQGNSAPDKSGLPSDRFSAERTGGSVSTLTIQRTQQEDSAVYLCASSLVPGEVTIYFGEGSWLTVV.

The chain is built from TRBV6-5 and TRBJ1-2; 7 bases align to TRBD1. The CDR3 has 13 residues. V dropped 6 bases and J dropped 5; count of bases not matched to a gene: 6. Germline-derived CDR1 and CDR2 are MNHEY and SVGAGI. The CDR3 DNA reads TGTGCCAGCAGGCGACAGGGCCCTTATGGCTACACCTTC. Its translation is CASRRQGPYGYTF.

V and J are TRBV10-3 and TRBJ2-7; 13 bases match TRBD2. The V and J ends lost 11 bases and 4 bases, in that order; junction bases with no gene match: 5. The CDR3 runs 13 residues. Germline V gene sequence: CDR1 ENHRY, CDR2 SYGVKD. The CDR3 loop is CAVATSGRYEQYF. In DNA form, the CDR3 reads TGTGCCGTGGCGACTAGCGGGAGGTACGAGCAGTACTTC.

As DNA, the CDR3 is TGTGCCAGCAGCGGGGGGTTGTCCGGGCTGGGTGGAAACACCATATATTTT. Protein: CASSGGLSGLGGNTIYF. The chain is built from TRBV9 and TRBJ1-3; perhaps TRBD1 as D (5 bases). The CDR3 is 17 amino acids. Germline V gene data show CDR1 as SGDLS and CDR2 as YYNGEE. V was cut by 3 bases and J by 3 bases, with 19 bases left in between.

The CDR3 DNA reads TGTGCCAGCAGTGGCAGTCGGGGAGATCGCCAAGAGACCCAGTACTTC. Protein product: CASSGSRGDRQETQYF. The chain combines TRBV5-5 with TRBJ2-5, with a tentative D call TRBD2 (5 bases). Germline V gene data show CDR1 as SGHKS and CDR2 as YYEKEE (reference sequence). Between the trimmed V and J ends, which lost 5 bases and 1 base, there was a span of 18 bases. This CDR3 has 16 amino acids.

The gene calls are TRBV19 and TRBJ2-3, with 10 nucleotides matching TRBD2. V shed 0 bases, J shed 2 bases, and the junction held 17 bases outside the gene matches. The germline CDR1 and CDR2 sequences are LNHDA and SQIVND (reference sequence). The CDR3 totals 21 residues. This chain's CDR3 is CASSIEAVRGTGLAFTDTQYF. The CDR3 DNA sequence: TGTGCCAGTAGTATAGAAGCCGTTCGCGGGACGGGACTAGCGTTCACAGATACGCAGTATTTT.

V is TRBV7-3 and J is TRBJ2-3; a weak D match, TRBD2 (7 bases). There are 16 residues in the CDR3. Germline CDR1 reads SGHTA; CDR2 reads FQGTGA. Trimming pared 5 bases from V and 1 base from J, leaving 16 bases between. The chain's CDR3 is CASSPRGGWGTDTQYF. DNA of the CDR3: TGTGCCAGCAGCCCAAGGGGGGGATGGGGCACAGATACGCAGTATTTT.